Presented here are 26 T cell receptor beta chains from one specimen sequenced in a study of immune heterogeneity within non-small cell lung tumors. Amplifying TCR beta CDR3 involved multiplex PCR carried out with 32 V and 13 J primers. TCRdb analysed the multiplex PCR reads with MiXCR anew, one entry per CDR3 protein. The data hold 14,000 to 15,000 distinct CDR3 sequences, with less than 35% observed a single time. Template material for each sample was about 0.55 ug of bulk tumor genomic DNA. Biopsies that were spaced far apart were taken, several per primary tumor, during surgery. Undergoing curative surgery were patients whose non-small cell lung cancer was untreated and newly diagnosed. The sequencing input was lung tumor tissue. The source is a man in his forties with non-small cell lung cancer.

Turning to this clonotype: At one of its ends the junction is not consistent with the germline gene, which may arise from a read error. This chain connects TRBV5-1 to TRBJ1-1; TRBD1 is a possible D gene (6 bases). The CDR3 runs to 16 residues. CDR1 SGHRS and CDR2 YFSETQ come from the germline V gene. The CDR3 nucleotides are TGCGCCAGCAGCCATTGGGGGCAGGGGATGAACACTGAAGCTCTCTTT. Protein product: CASSHWGQGMNTEALF. Looking up the rest from reference TRBV5-1 and TRBJ1-1 gives the full variable domain: KAGVTQTPRYLIKTRGQQVTLSCSPISGHRSVSWYQQTPGQGLQFLFEYFSETQRNKGNFPGRFSGRQFSNSRSEMNVSTLELGDSALYLCASSHWGQGMNTEALFGQGTRLTVV.

This clonotype appeared a few times. A much larger clone differs by one base, so this may be a read error. The CDR3 does not close with the conserved phenylalanine or tryptophan, likely indicating a read error. The chain uses TRBV20-1 and TRBJ2-7; D not resolved. The length of the CDR3 is 12 residues. The V gene's germline CDR1 is DFQATT and CDR2 SNEGSKA (reference sequence). Trimming pared 3 bases from V and 5 bases from J, leaving 11 bases between. This CDR3 reads CSASPDPNEQYL. For the CDR3, the DNA is TGCAGTGCTAGCCCCGATCCCAACGAGCAGTACCTC.

This clonotype rates as medium-sized. J is TRBJ2-7 and V is TRBV12-3 or TRBV12-4; 8 positions match TRBD1. This CDR3 has 13 amino acids. V gave up 4 bases and J gave up 2 bases; unmatched junction bases: 1. CDR3 residues: CASSWTGPYEQYF. The CDR3 DNA follows: TGTGCCAGCAGTTGGACAGGGCCCTACGAGCAGTACTTC.

In regard to this clonotype: Just one base apart from a much larger clone, this may be a read error. The J gene is TRBJ2-1, the V gene TRBV12-5; 9 bases match TRBD2. Germline CDR1 is LGHNT and CDR2 is FRNRAP. J was trimmed by 6 bases and V by 8 bases; bases with no gene match: 20. The CDR3 has 18 residues. CDR3 region: CASNKRELEREVCNEQFF. The CDR3 nucleotides are TGTGCTAGTAACAAAAGGGAACTCGAGCGGGAGGTGTGCAATGAGCAGTTCTTC.

The V call is TRBV11-2, the J call TRBJ2-5; 11 positions agree with TRBD2. The junction had 13 bases not matched to a gene; V was cut back by 5 bases and J by 5 bases. From germline, CDR1 is SGHAT and CDR2 FQNNGV. This CDR3 contains 17 residues. CDR3 amino acids: CASSAGTSGYEGETQYF. The CDR3 DNA sequence: TGTGCCAGCAGCGCCGGGACTAGCGGTTACGAGGGGGAGACCCAGTACTTC.

This clonotype was recorded at least ten times. The CDR3 loop reads CASSQDLRGTGELFF. In DNA form, the CDR3 reads TGTGCCAGCAGCCAAGATCTGAGGGGCACCGGGGAGCTGTTTTTT. This chain links TRBV4-2 with TRBJ2-2; D possibly uses TRBD1 or TRBD2 (5 bases each). The CDR3 has 15 amino acids. CDR1 is LGHNA and CDR2 is YNFKEQ in the germline V gene. The V gene lost 0 bases and the J gene lost 4 bases, with 9 bases spanning the gap.

This clonotype came up many times. The chain has TRBV6-1 and TRBJ2-1, with TRBD2 matching 7 bases. CDR3 size: 13 residues. In germline, CDR1 is MNHNS, CDR2 SASEGT. The J segment lost 7 bases and the V segment lost 6 bases, leaving 6 bases of the junction unmatched. The CDR3 sequence is CASRRGGPNEQFF. CDR3 nucleotide sequence: TGTGCCAGCAGGAGGGGAGGGCCTAATGAGCAGTTCTTC.

Relative to its sample, this clonotype is medium-sized. CDR3 nucleotides: TGTGCCAGCAATCGCCGACAGGGGAGTCAAGAGACCCAGTACTTC. This encodes CASNRRQGSQETQYF. V usage is TRBV6-2 or TRBV6-3 and J usage is TRBJ2-5; TRBD1 agrees at 8 bases. V shed 7 bases and J 2 bases; nucleotides not matched to a gene: 9. Germline V gene sequence: CDR1 MNHEY, CDR2 SVGEGT. This CDR3 spans 15 amino acids.

There are many counts of this clonotype. The gene calls are TRBV5-6 and TRBJ2-3; 9 bases agree with TRBD2. The CDR3 is 16 amino acids. Germline V gene lookup returns CDR1 SGHDT and CDR2 YYEEEE. V lost 4 bases to trimming and J lost 5 bases; unmatched junction nucleotides: 11. The CDR3 loop is CASSGRASGTVDTQYF. The CDR3 DNA reads as TGTGCCAGCAGCGGGAGGGCTAGCGGGACTGTAGATACGCAGTATTTT.

This clonotype was recorded a few times. This chain joins TRBV24-1 and TRBJ1-1; 10 positions agree with TRBD1. Germline CDR1 reads KGHDR; CDR2 reads SFDVKD. The length of the CDR3 is 16 residues. Germline trimming cut 4 bases from V and 5 bases from J; bases unmatched to any gene: 9. The CDR3 sequence is CATSDTGQGSGTEAFF. CDR3 sequence (DNA): TGTGCCACCAGTGACACGGGACAGGGGTCGGGAACTGAAGCTTTCTTT.

As for this clonotype: A clone one base away is much larger, so this may be a read error. The chain employs TRBV7-9 and TRBJ2-1, with D possibly being TRBD2 (5 bases). The germline CDR1 and CDR2 sequences are SEHNR and FQNEAQ (reference sequence). The CDR3 covers 12 residues. CDR3: CVSRISEGEQFF. In DNA form, the CDR3 reads TGTGTCAGCAGGATCTCTGAGGGTGAGCAGTTCTTC.

By share, this clonotype counts as medium-sized. An end of the junction differs from the germline gene, which may be a read error. The DNA of the CDR3 is TGTGCTAGCAGCGAAAGTAACACCGGGGAGCTGTTTTTT. Translation gives CASSESNTGELFF. The genes are TRBV7-7 and TRBJ2-2, with no clear D. Germline V gene data show CDR1 as SSHAT and CDR2 as FNYEAQ (reference sequence). This CDR3 spans 13 amino acids.

This clonotype ranks as medium-sized. The CDR3 bases are TGCAGTGCTAGAGATTCAAGCGGGAGTCAGTACGAGCAGTACTTC. This translates into CSARDSSGSQYEQYF. J is TRBJ2-7 and V is TRBV20-1; 8 nucleotides align to TRBD2. Germline-derived CDR1 and CDR2 are DFQATT and SNEGSKA (reference sequence). CDR3 length equals 15 residues. V was clipped by 0 bases and J by 4 bases; unmatched bases: 8.

This clonotype is deemed medium-sized. This chain connects TRBV11-2 to TRBJ2-5; TRBD2 is a possible D gene (6 bases). The germline gives CDR1 SGHAT, CDR2 FQNNGV. V shed 2 bases and J shed 4 bases, with 20 bases lying between them. This CDR3 region has 17 residues. CDR3 amino acids: CASSLRGRRGTGETQYF. CDR3 bases: TGTGCCAGCAGCTTACGGGGGAGGAGAGGAACTGGAGAGACCCAGTACTTC.

This clonotype has just a few counts. The gene calls are TRBV19 and TRBJ1-1; perhaps TRBD1 as D (6 bases). CDR1 is LNHDA and CDR2 is SQIVND in the germline V gene (reference sequence). Trimming stripped 5 bases from V and 4 bases from J, with 14 bases between. The CDR3 is 14 amino acids. The CDR3: CASSHPGVSTEAFF. CDR3 nucleotide sequence: TGTGCCAGTAGTCACCCAGGGGTTTCCACTGAAGCTTTCTTT.

The gene calls are TRBV29-1 and TRBJ2-1; D not certain. CDR3 size: 14 residues. Germline loops: CDR1 SQVTM, CDR2 ANQGSEA. V was clipped by 8 bases and J by 6 bases, with 20 bases between them. CDR3: CSSRVGPQRNEQFF. The CDR3 nucleotides read TGCAGCTCCCGCGTCGGACCCCAGCGCAATGAGCAGTTCTTC.

This clonotype was detected only a few times. The chain joins TRBV4-1 to TRBJ1-5; the D gene is possibly TRBD1 (5 bases). The V gene's germline CDR1 is MGHRA and CDR2 YSYEKL. Deletions cut 4 bases from V and 1 base from J, with 11 bases between. CDR3 length: 15 amino acids. CDR3 loop: CASSLSDRSNQPQHF. CDR3 DNA sequence: TGCGCCAGCAGCCTCAGCGACAGAAGCAATCAGCCCCAGCATTTT.

This clonotype has just one count. With a much larger clone just one base away, this may be a read error. This chain connects TRBV12-3 or TRBV12-4 to TRBJ2-2; perhaps TRBD2 as D (6 bases). Between the trimmed V and J ends, which lost 5 bases and 2 bases, there was a span of 12 bases. This CDR3 has 15 residues. The CDR3 sequence is CASSTRDSNTGELFF. As DNA, the CDR3 is TGTGCCAGCAGTACCCGGGACTCTAACACCGGGGAGCTGTTTTTT.

With regard to this clonotype: This may come from a read error, since a much larger clone is one base off. The V and J genes are TRBV20-1 and TRBJ2-6; D possibly corresponds to TRBD1 (7 bases). CDR1 is DFQATT and CDR2 is SNEGSKA in the germline V gene (reference sequence). V lost 4 bases to trimming and J lost 10 bases, with 14 bases between them. This CDR3 has 13 amino acids. This CDR3 reads CSATVTGTNVLTF. CDR3 nucleotide sequence: TGCAGTGCTACAGTGACAGGGACTAACGTCCTGACTTTC.

This clonotype is classed as medium-sized (0.01 to 0.1%). The J gene is TRBJ2-2, the V gene TRBV20-1, with 9 bases identical to TRBD2. This CDR3 contains 13 residues. The V gene's germline CDR1 is DFQATT and CDR2 SNEGSKA (reference sequence). Losses at the gene ends were 6 bases for V and 2 bases for J; bases not matched to a gene: 1. The CDR3 DNA reads as TGCAGTGCCGGGACTAGCAACACCGGGGAGCTGTTTTTT. Translation: CSAGTSNTGELFF.

This clonotype was observed at least ten times. The V and J genes are TRBV27 and TRBJ2-1; 7 bases match TRBD1. The CDR3 has 15 residues. Germline V CDR1 and CDR2: MNHEY, SMNVEV (reference sequence). V gave up 5 bases and J gave up 6 bases; unmatched junction bases: 10. CDR3 region: CASSKLQGQSNEQFF. Written as DNA, the CDR3 is TGTGCCAGCAGTAAACTACAGGGACAGAGCAATGAGCAGTTCTTC.

This clonotype was seen many times. The chain joins TRBV6-1 to TRBJ1-1, with D perhaps TRBD1 (5 bases). The V end lost 8 bases, the J end lost 7 bases, and 17 bases lay between the germline ends. Germline values: CDR1 MNHNS, CDR2 SASEGT. This CDR3 contains 13 residues. DNA for the CDR3: TGTGCCAGCCCGCCGGGACCTGGCCGTGAAGCTTTCTTT. It specifies CASPPGPGREAFF.

This clonotype came up many times. The chain uses TRBV5-1 and TRBJ2-3; 10 nucleotides match TRBD2. CDR1 and CDR2 (germline): SGHRS, YFSETQ. This CDR3 region has 17 residues. V lost 0 bases to trimming and J lost 4 bases; unmatched junction nucleotides: 8. CDR3 in amino acids: CASSLGTSGNQPDTQYF. In nucleotides, the CDR3 is TGCGCCAGCAGCTTGGGTACTAGCGGGAACCAGCCAGATACGCAGTATTTT.

At least ten counts were recorded for this clonotype. This chain joins TRBV6-4 and TRBJ2-1, with TRBD2 matching 13 bases. From germline, CDR1 is MRHNA and CDR2 SNTAGT. This CDR3 spans 15 amino acids. Trimming cost V 5 bases and J 6 bases; bases outside gene matches: 4. DNA for the CDR3: TGTGCCAGCAGTTCGGGACTAGCGGGACGCAATGAGCAGTTCTTC. The encoded protein is CASSSGLAGRNEQFF.

The table lists this clonotype with a count of one. The gene calls are TRBV5-6 and TRBJ2-5; no definite D call. V gave up 2 bases and J gave up 7 bases, with 12 bases separating them. The germline V gene encodes CDR1 SGHDT and CDR2 YYEEEE. The CDR3 spans 13 residues. In DNA form, the CDR3 reads TGTGCCAGCAGCTTACGGCCAGTGGGGACCCAGTACTTC. Its protein is CASSLRPVGTQYF.

Concerning this clonotype: A read error may be the cause here, since a much bigger clone is one base away. The chain couples TRBV9 to TRBJ2-1; D may be TRBD1 or TRBD2 (5 bases each). There are 14 residues in the CDR3. Germline CDR1 reads SGDLS; CDR2 reads YYNGEE. The CDR3 DNA follows: TGTGCCAGAAGCGTAGAGGGGCTACGGGATGAGCAGTTCTTC. The encoded protein is CARSVEGLRDEQFF.